The 5 T cell receptor beta chains listed next were all sequenced from one sample in a study of blood T cell repertoires in COVID-19 (dated by TCRdb to between 2020 and 2021). The library was built by means of the immunoSEQ multiplex PCR assay. TCRdb limited this immuneACCESS table to in-frame rearrangements with V and J called. A share of clones is missing; checked studies link under half to unresolved V genes, and the rest is unexplained. This sample comprises about 480,000 clones, approximately 87% of them detected only once. The ten largest clones take up less than 2% of the sample. Sequencing used PBMCs or T cells enriched from blood (not recorded which). These TCRs come from a woman aged 40 to 50 who had recovered from COVID-19.

The chain recombines TRBV12-2 with TRBJ1-2. TRBV12-2 is labeled a pseudogene. The CDR3 spans 13 residues. CDR3 amino acids: CASRLVENDGYTF. The CDR3 DNA sequence: TGTGCAAGTCGCTTAGTAGAAAACGATGGCTACACCTTC.

This rearrangement joins TRBV19 to TRBJ1-1, with 9 positions matching TRBD1. CDR1 and CDR2 from the germline V gene are LNHDA and SQIVND (reference sequence). V was clipped by 5 bases and J by 4 bases; unmatched bases: 8. The length of the CDR3 is 15 residues. CDR3 amino acids: CASSEPGQGFTEAFF. The DNA for the CDR3 is TGTGCCAGTAGTGAACCGGGACAGGGATTCACTGAAGCTTTCTTT.

The chain uses TRBV4-3 and TRBJ1-1; no clear D. This CDR3 spans 17 amino acids. Trimming removed 2 bases at V and 4 bases at J, with 20 bases between. Germline V lookup: CDR1 LGHNA, CDR2 YSLEER. In DNA, the CDR3 is TGCGCCAGCAGCCAAAGTCGGACCGGGAGAAAAGGCACTGAAGCTTTCTTT. It translates to CASSQSRTGRKGTEAFF.

The rearrangement uses TRBV15 and TRBJ1-1; D unresolved. The CDR3 consists of 11 residues. From germline, CDR1 is LNHNV and CDR2 YYDKDF (reference sequence). Trimming shortened V by 3 bases and J by 9 bases, and 8 bases separated the two germline ends. The CDR3 loop reads CATSSGLKAFF. The CDR3 coding sequence is TGTGCCACCAGCAGTGGACTCAAAGCTTTCTTT. The variable domain in full, with the rest retrieved from reference TRBV15 and TRBJ1-1, is DAMVIQNPRYQVTQFGKPVTLSCSQTLNHNVMYWYQQKSSQAPKLLFHYYDKDFNNEADTPDNFQSRRPNTSFCFLDIRSPGLGDTAMYLCATSSGLKAFFGQGTRLTVV.

The chain uses TRBV5-6 and TRBJ1-5; D ambiguous. Trimming removed 1 base from V and 3 bases from J, with 8 bases in between. Germline CDR1 reads SGHDT; CDR2 reads YYEEEE. The CDR3 is 14 amino acids. The CDR3 bases are TGTGCCAGCAGCTTGTCCCAGATCAATCAGCCCCAGCATTTT. Encoded protein: CASSLSQINQPQHF. Full variable domain (missing parts from reference TRBV5-6 and TRBJ1-5): DAGVTQSPTHLIKTRGQQVTLRCSPKSGHDTVSWYQQALGQGPQFIFQYYEEEERQRGNFPDRFSGHQFPNYSSELNVNALLLGDSALYLCASSLSQINQPQHFGDGTRLSIL.